A selection of T cell receptor beta chains follows, all from one sample in a study of blood T cell repertoires in COVID-19. Sequenced by immunoSEQ multiplex PCR; TCRdb stores in-frame clones only, minus some. The sample records tens of thousands of clones, 87% being singletons. Sequencing input: peripheral blood. The receptors originated from an elderly woman with COVID-19, enrolled during active disease. Each CDR3 is given with its conserved first and last residue. D genes are given only for firm matches. Size is omitted from some rows. Given values are once, few, many or a class for expanded clones.

>TRBJ2-3|TRBV5-4|-|-
CASSSDSPDTQYF
TGTGCCAGCAGCTCGGACAGCCCAGATACGCAGTATTTT
>TRBJ2-1|TRBV7-2|TRBD1|-
CASSSDRVNEQFF
TGTGCCAGCAGCTCGGACAGGGTCAATGAGCAGTTCTTC
>TRBJ1-5|TRBV4-1|TRBD1|-
CASSQGGGTGYQPQHF
TGCGCCAGCAGCCAAGGGGGTGGGACAGGCTATCAGCCCCAGCATTTT
>TRBJ2-7|TRBV25-1|TRBD2|-
CASSEGGAGSYEQYF
TGTGCCAGCAGTGAGGGAGGGGCGGGTAGCTACGAGCAGTACTTC
>TRBJ1-1|TRBV19|-|-
CATTKQGLIAEAFF
TGTGCCACTACAAAACAGGGCCTTATCGCTGAAGCTTTCTTT
>TRBJ2-1|TRBV12-3/TRBV12-4|-|-
CASSAQGYGEQFF
TGTGCCAGCAGTGCGCAGGGTTACGGTGAGCAGTTCTTC
>TRBJ2-7|TRBV6-2/TRBV6-3|TRBD2|-
CASSSLAGLSSYEQYF
TGTGCCAGCAGTTCACTAGCGGGACTTAGCTCCTACGAGCAGTACTTC
>TRBJ2-7|TRBV6-5|-|-
CASSYATLEKNEQYF
TGTGCCAGCAGTTACGCCACATTGGAGAAAAACGAGCAGTACTTC
>TRBJ2-5|TRBV19|TRBD2|-
CASSRSGGQTQYF
TGTGCCAGTAGTAGGAGCGGGGGGCAGACCCAGTACTTC
>TRBJ2-2|TRBV29-1|TRBD1|once
CSVGPGQGNTGELFF
TGCAGCGTTGGACCGGGACAGGGGAACACCGGGGAGCTGTTTTTT
>TRBJ1-1|TRBV10-3|-|-
CAITRTENTEAFF
TGTGCCATCACAAGGACAGAGAACACTGAAGCTTTCTTT
>TRBJ2-4|TRBV6-5|TRBD1|-
CASDSGTGGVNIQYF
TGTGCCAGCGACTCCGGGACAGGGGGCGTAAACATTCAGTACTTC
>TRBJ1-1|TRBV2|-|-
CANLQELNTEAFF
TGTGCCAACCTACAGGAGCTGAACACTGAAGCTTTCTTT
>TRBJ2-2|TRBV21-1|-|few
CASRWTGDTGELFF
TGTGCCAGCAGGTGGACAGGGGACACCGGGGAGCTGTTTTTT
>TRBJ1-5|TRBV7-8|-|-
CASSGLARHQPQHF
TGTGCCAGCAGCGGATTAGCCCGCCATCAGCCCCAGCATTTT
>TRBJ1-2|TRBV7-8|-|once
CASSLSRTSYGYTF
TGTGCCAGCAGCTTAAGCCGGACAAGCTATGGCTACACCTTC
>TRBJ2-3|TRBV2|-|-
CASKGGPPVDTQYF
TGTGCCAGCAAAGGGGGACCCCCGGTAGATACGCAGTATTTT
>TRBJ2-7|TRBV6-2/TRBV6-3|-|once
CASSQNYEQYF
TGTGCCAGCAGTCAAAACTACGAGCAGTACTTC
>TRBJ1-5|TRBV6-6|TRBD1|few
CASRFSLGGPDQPQHF
TGTGCCAGCAGATTTTCTTTAGGGGGCCCGGATCAGCCCCAGCATTTT
>TRBJ1-1|TRBV18|-|-
CASSSVGVTEAFF
TGTGCCAGCTCATCGGTAGGGGTTACTGAAGCTTTCTTT
>TRBJ2-7|TRBV2|TRBD1|-
CASTGTGTYEQYF
TGTGCCAGCACCGGGACAGGGACTTACGAGCAGTACTTC
>TRBJ1-1|TRBV7-2|TRBD1|-
CASSLDRGRETEAFF
TGTGCCAGCAGCTTAGACAGGGGAAGAGAGACTGAAGCTTTCTTT
>TRBJ2-3|TRBV5-6|TRBD2|-
CASSLRTSGGLADTQYF
TGTGCCAGCAGCCTACGGACTAGCGGGGGGTTGGCAGATACGCAGTATTTT
>TRBJ2-7|TRBV2|-|-
CASRDDSLSYEQYF
TGTGCCAGCAGAGACGACAGTCTTTCCTACGAGCAGTACTTC
>TRBJ2-7|TRBV2|-|-
CASNPPSGSPYEQYF
TGTGCCAGCAACCCACCCTCCGGGTCTCCCTACGAGCAGTACTTC